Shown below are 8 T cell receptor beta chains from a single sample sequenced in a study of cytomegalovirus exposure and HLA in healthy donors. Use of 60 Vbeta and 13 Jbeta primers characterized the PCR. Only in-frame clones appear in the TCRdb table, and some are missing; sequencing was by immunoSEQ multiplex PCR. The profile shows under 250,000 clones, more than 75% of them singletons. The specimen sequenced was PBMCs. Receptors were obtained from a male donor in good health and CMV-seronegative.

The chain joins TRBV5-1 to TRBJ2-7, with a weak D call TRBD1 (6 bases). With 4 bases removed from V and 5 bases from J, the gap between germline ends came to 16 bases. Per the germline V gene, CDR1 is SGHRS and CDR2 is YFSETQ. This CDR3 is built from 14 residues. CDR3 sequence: CASSLRGRSHEQYF. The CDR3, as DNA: TGCGCCAGCAGCCTCAGGGGCCGGTCACACGAGCAGTACTTC. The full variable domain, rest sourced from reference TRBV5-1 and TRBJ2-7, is KAGVTQTPRYLIKTRGQQVTLSCSPISGHRSVSWYQQTPGQGLQFLFEYFSETQRNKGNFPGRFSGRQFSNSRSEMNVSTLELGDSALYLCASSLRGRSHEQYFGPGTRLTVT.

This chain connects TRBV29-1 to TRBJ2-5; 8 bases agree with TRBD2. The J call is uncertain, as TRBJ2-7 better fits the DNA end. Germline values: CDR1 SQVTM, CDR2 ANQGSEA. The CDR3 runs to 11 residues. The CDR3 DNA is TGCAGCGTTGCGGGGGGGTACGAGCAGTACTTC. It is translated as CSVAGGYEQYF.

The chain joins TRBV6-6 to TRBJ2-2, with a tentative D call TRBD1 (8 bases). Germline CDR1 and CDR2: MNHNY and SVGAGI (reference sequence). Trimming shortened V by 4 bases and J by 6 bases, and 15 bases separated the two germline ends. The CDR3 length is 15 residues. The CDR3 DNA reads TGTGCCAGCAGTTTACTCACAGGGGGGGCCGGGGAGCTGTTTTTT. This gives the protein CASSLLTGGAGELFF.

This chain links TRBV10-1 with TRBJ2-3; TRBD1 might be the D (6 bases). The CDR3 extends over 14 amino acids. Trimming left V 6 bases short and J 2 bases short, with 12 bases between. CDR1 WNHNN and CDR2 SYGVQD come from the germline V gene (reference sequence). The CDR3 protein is CASSEGGSTDTQYF. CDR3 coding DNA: TGCGCCAGCAGCGAAGGGGGTTCCACAGATACGCAGTATTTT.

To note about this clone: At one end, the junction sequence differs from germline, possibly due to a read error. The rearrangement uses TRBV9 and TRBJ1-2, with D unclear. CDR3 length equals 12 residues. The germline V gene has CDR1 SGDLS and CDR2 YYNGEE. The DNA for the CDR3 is TGTGCCAGCACCAAAGATTACTACGGCTACACCTTC. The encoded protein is CASTKDYYGYTF.

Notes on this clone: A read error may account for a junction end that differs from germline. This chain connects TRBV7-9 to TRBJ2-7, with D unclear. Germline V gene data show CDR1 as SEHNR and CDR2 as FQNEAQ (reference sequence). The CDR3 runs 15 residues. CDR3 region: CSSSSTTTHISEQYF. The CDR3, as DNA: TGTTCCAGCAGCTCAACTACCACGCACATTTCCGAGCAGTACTTC.

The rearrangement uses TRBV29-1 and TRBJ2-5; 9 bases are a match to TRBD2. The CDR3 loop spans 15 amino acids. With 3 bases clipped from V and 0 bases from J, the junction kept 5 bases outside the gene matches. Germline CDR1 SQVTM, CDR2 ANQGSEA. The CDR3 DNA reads TGCAGCGTTGACGGAATAGCGGGGGACCAAGAGACCCAGTACTTC. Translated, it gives CSVDGIAGDQETQYF.

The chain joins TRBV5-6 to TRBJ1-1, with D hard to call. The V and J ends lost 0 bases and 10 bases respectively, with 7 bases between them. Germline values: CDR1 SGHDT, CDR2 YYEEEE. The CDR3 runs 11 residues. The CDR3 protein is CASSLGSGAFF. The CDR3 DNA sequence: TGTGCCAGCAGCTTGGGGTCAGGAGCTTTCTTT.